The next 30 T cell receptor beta chains were all read from a single sample in a study of T cell responses to AZD1222 COVID-19 vaccine. Assay: immunoSEQ multiplex PCR; the TCRdb copy retains only in-frame clones and omits some. The sample contains about 120,000 clones, roughly 93% of which appear only once. This material consisted of peripheral blood, taken 28 days after the second AZD1222 dose. The receptors were sampled from an adult who received the AZD1222 COVID-19 vaccine.

The chain uses TRBV12-3 or TRBV12-4 and TRBJ2-1, with D hard to call. The CDR3 sequence is 13 residues long. V was shortened by 2 bases and J by 2 bases, with 4 bases between the two germline ends. DNA of the CDR3: TGTGCCAGCAGTTTATCCGCCTACAATGAGCAGTTCTTC. It codes for CASSLSAYNEQFF.

In DNA, the CDR3 is TGCGCCAGCAGCCGCGAGGGGACAGGTAATACCTACGAGCAGTACTTC. This sequence encodes CASSREGTGNTYEQYF. This chain connects TRBV4-1 to TRBJ2-7, with 8 bases identical to TRBD1. V was clipped by 4 bases and J by 2 bases; unmatched bases: 10. From germline, CDR1 is MGHRA and CDR2 YSYEKL. The CDR3 is made up of 16 amino acids.

The gene calls are TRBV7-2 and TRBJ2-1, with a possible D match to TRBD2 (5 bases). Germline CDR1 reads SGHTA; CDR2 reads FQGNSA. The CDR3 is made up of 13 amino acids. V gave up 1 base and J gave up 10 bases, with 11 bases separating them. CDR3 loop: CASSLVSGSEQFF. As DNA, the CDR3 is TGTGCCAGCAGCTTAGTCTCGGGGTCCGAGCAGTTCTTC.

V gene TRBV10-3 combines with J gene TRBJ2-3, with TRBD2 matching 7 bases. The CDR3 runs 14 residues. From germline, CDR1 is ENHRY and CDR2 SYGVKD. Losses at the gene ends were 6 bases for V and 1 base for J; bases not matched to a gene: 4. CDR3: CAIRGTTRTDTQYF. CDR3 DNA: TGTGCCATCAGGGGGACTACACGCACAGATACGCAGTATTTT.

J is TRBJ2-7 and V is TRBV10-1; a weak D match, TRBD1 (6 bases). V was shortened by 10 bases and J by 7 bases, with 23 bases between the two germline ends. Germline-derived CDR1 and CDR2 are WNHNN and SYGVQD (reference sequence). This CDR3 is 14 amino acids long. The CDR3 nucleotides read TGCGCCACCAGAGAAACAGGGAAAAAAGGTGAGCAGTACTTC. Residues: CATRETGKKGEQYF.

The rearrangement joins TRBV19 to TRBJ1-2; the match to TRBD1 covers 9 bases. This CDR3 comprises 13 residues. Germline CDR1 LNHDA, CDR2 SQIVND (reference sequence). With 5 bases clipped from V and 8 bases from J, the junction kept 6 bases outside the gene matches. This CDR3 is CASSQGTGLGYTF. In DNA form, the CDR3 reads TGTGCCAGTAGTCAAGGGACAGGGTTGGGCTACACCTTC.

CDR3 amino acids: CASSLEIFDRGNYGYTF. Written as DNA, the CDR3 is TGTGCCAGCAGCTTGGAAATATTTGACAGGGGTAACTATGGCTACACCTTC. The chain combines TRBV5-5 with TRBJ1-2; 8 bases align to TRBD1. Germline V gene lookup returns CDR1 SGHKS and CDR2 YYEKEE (reference sequence). The CDR3 sequence is 17 residues long. V shed 0 bases and J 1 base; nucleotides not matched to a gene: 8.

This clone was detected only once. V is TRBV19 and J is TRBJ1-1, with 8 bases lining up with TRBD1. The germline V gene has CDR1 LNHDA and CDR2 SQIVND (reference sequence). The trim removed 3 bases at V and 7 bases at J, leaving 10 bases unmatched. The CDR3 covers 15 residues. CDR3 DNA: TGTGCCAGTAGTATTCGACCAGGGGGCGCCGGTGAAGCTTTCTTT. It encodes CASSIRPGGAGEAFF.

The chain is built from TRBV19 and TRBJ2-7; D is possibly TRBD1 or TRBD2 (6 bases each). V dropped 3 bases and J dropped 6 bases, with 18 bases sitting between them. The length of the CDR3 is 15 residues. CDR1 is LNHDA, CDR2 SQIVND, per germline (reference sequence). The CDR3 sequence: CASSIGRGLKTEQYF. For the CDR3, the DNA is TGTGCCAGTAGTATCGGTCGGGGGCTTAAAACCGAGCAGTACTTC.

The chain links TRBV4-2 to TRBJ1-2, with unresolved D. The CDR3 contains 17 residues. Trimming left V 0 bases short and J 0 bases short, with 14 bases between. Germline-derived CDR1 and CDR2 are LGHNA and YNFKEQ. The CDR3 region has the DNA TGTGCCAGCAGCCAAGAGTGGGCAGTCAAATCTAACTATGGCTACACCTTC. Protein: CASSQEWAVKSNYGYTF.

The chain couples TRBV18 to TRBJ1-4, with unresolved D. The CDR3 spans 14 residues. CDR1 is KGHSH and CDR2 is LQKENI in the germline V gene. V gave up 4 bases and J gave up 0 bases, with 6 bases separating them. In DNA, the CDR3 is TGTGCCAGCTCACAGACTACAACTAATGAAAAACTGTTTTTT. As protein: CASSQTTTNEKLFF.

The V call is TRBV4-1, the J call TRBJ1-4; no clear D gene. CDR1 and CDR2 from the germline V gene are MGHRA and YSYEKL. CDR3 length: 12 residues. Between the trimmed V and J ends, which lost 5 bases and 8 bases, there was a span of 9 bases. The CDR3 region is CASSSKSEKLFF. The CDR3 DNA is TGCGCCAGCAGCAGTAAGTCGGAAAAACTGTTTTTT.

The J gene is TRBJ2-7, the V gene TRBV7-9; a weak D match, TRBD2 (6 bases). V lost 5 bases and J 2 bases, leaving 10 bases between the germline ends. The CDR3 covers 13 residues. Germline CDR1 is SEHNR and CDR2 is FQNEAQ (reference sequence). The CDR3 spells CASSRAGTYEQYF. For the CDR3, the DNA is TGTGCCAGCAGCCGTGCGGGGACCTACGAGCAGTACTTC.

CDR3 sequence: CASSEYRGTYGYTF. The CDR3, as DNA: TGTGCCAGCAGTGAATATCGGGGGACGTATGGCTACACCTTC. This chain uses TRBV6-1 with TRBJ1-2, with D possibly matching TRBD1 (5 bases). Trimming left V 2 bases short and J 5 bases short, with 12 bases between. Germline V gene sequence: CDR1 MNHNS, CDR2 SASEGT. CDR3 length equals 14 residues.

The chain combines TRBV19 with TRBJ1-6; TRBD1 aligns across 7 bases. After removal of 6 bases from V and 10 bases from J, the junction contained 9 bases not matched to a gene. CDR1 and CDR2 (germline): LNHDA, SQIVND (reference sequence). The CDR3 loop spans 14 amino acids. The DNA for the CDR3 is TGTGCCAGTAGACCCGGGACAGCTTTATCACCCCTCCACTTT. It specifies CASRPGTALSPLHF.

The V gene is TRBV7-9, the J gene TRBJ2-3; the D gene is possibly TRBD1 (5 bases). V was cut by 5 bases and J by 6 bases, with 9 bases left in between. Germline CDR1 SEHNR, CDR2 FQNEAQ (reference sequence). The CDR3 has 12 amino acids. The CDR3 coding sequence is TGTGCCAGCAGCGACCCAGGGGATACGCAGTATTTT. Translated, it gives CASSDPGDTQYF.

The chain carries TRBV7-2 and TRBJ1-2, with D possibly being TRBD1 (6 bases). Germline CDR1 reads SGHTA; CDR2 reads FQGNSA. CDR3 length equals 13 residues. V lost 3 bases to trimming and J lost 8 bases, with 13 bases between them. CDR3 in DNA: TGTGCCAGCAGCTTTCAGGAGCAGGGGGGCTACACCTTC. As protein: CASSFQEQGGYTF.

The chain has TRBV9 and TRBJ2-2; 7 nucleotides align to TRBD1. With V trimmed by 4 bases and J by 2 bases, 8 bases remained unmatched. CDR3 size: 16 residues. Germline lookup yields CDR1 SGDLS and CDR2 YYNGEE. The CDR3 nucleotides are TGTGCCAGCAGCCTGGGGACAGTACGAAACACCGGGGAGCTGTTTTTT. It codes for CASSLGTVRNTGELFF. Complete variable domain (other parts from reference TRBV9 and TRBJ2-2): DSGVTQTPKHLITATGQRVTLRCSPRSGDLSVYWYQQSLDQGLQFLIQYYNGEERAKGNILERFSAQQFPDLHSELNLSSLELGDSALYFCASSLGTVRNTGELFFGEGSRLTVL.

The CDR3 reads CASSPRGYNSPLHF. The CDR3 DNA is TGTGCCAGCAGCCCCAGGGGATATAATTCACCCCTCCACTTT. The chain links TRBV6-4 to TRBJ1-6; D is possibly TRBD1 (6 bases). With 6 bases removed from V and 4 bases from J, the gap between germline ends came to 10 bases. This CDR3 spans 14 amino acids. Germline values: CDR1 MRHNA, CDR2 SNTAGT.

The chain carries TRBV2 and TRBJ2-3; TRBD2 agrees at 11 bases. The CDR3 spans 16 residues. Germline V lookup: CDR1 SNHLY, CDR2 FYNNEI. After removal of 5 bases from V and 2 bases from J, the junction contained 6 bases not matched to a gene. Here the CDR3 DNA reads TGTGCCAGCAGTTTAGCGGGAGGGACCCTCACAGATACGCAGTATTTT. Amino acid sequence: CASSLAGGTLTDTQYF.

This chain links TRBV5-1 with TRBJ1-3, with 11 bases lining up with TRBD1. V lost 4 bases to trimming and J lost 0 bases; unmatched junction nucleotides: 6. Germline V CDR1 and CDR2: SGHRS, YFSETQ. CDR3 size: 17 residues. The CDR3 here is CASSPGQGGFSGNTIYF. The CDR3, as DNA: TGCGCCAGCAGCCCGGGACAGGGGGGTTTCTCTGGAAACACCATATATTTT.

CDR3 bases: TGTGCCAGCAGTGTCGACAACTATGGCTACACCTTC. It codes for CASSVDNYGYTF. V usage is TRBV2 and J usage is TRBJ1-2, with D unclear. This CDR3 contains 12 residues. CDR1 and CDR2 (germline): SNHLY, FYNNEI. The V end was cut by 4 bases, the J end by 2 bases, with 5 bases between.

This sequence joins TRBV3-1 (or the pseudogene TRBV3-2) and TRBJ2-7, with 7 bases lining up with TRBD1. Unmatched junction bases numbered 7, after V lost 5 bases and J lost 3 bases. The CDR3 extends over 14 amino acids. Germline V gene sequence: CDR1 LGHDT, CDR2 YNNKEL (reference sequence). The CDR3 is CASSIRQGIYEQYF. The CDR3 bases are TGTGCCAGCAGCATAAGACAGGGTATCTACGAGCAGTACTTC.

The table lists this clone with a few counts. This chain joins TRBV3-1 (or the pseudogene TRBV3-2) and TRBJ2-2; a weak D match, TRBD1 (5 bases). This CDR3 region has 13 residues. Per the germline V gene, CDR1 is LGHDT and CDR2 is YNNKEL (reference sequence). Trimming pared 4 bases from V and 6 bases from J, leaving 9 bases between. The CDR3 coding sequence is TGTGCCAGCAGCCGAGCAGGGTCCGGGGAGCTGTTTTTT. Its protein is CASSRAGSGELFF.

The V gene is TRBV7-3, the J gene TRBJ1-5; 8 nucleotides line up with TRBD1. In germline, CDR1 is SGHTA, CDR2 FQGTGA. This CDR3 has 13 residues. Unmatched junction bases numbered 4, after V lost 5 bases and J lost 7 bases. This CDR3 reads CASSRTGGQPQHF. CDR3 sequence (DNA): TGTGCCAGCAGCAGAACAGGGGGGCAGCCCCAGCATTTT.

CDR3 region: CSASGGVSNQPQHF. CDR3 nucleotides: TGCAGTGCTAGTGGGGGGGTTAGCAATCAGCCCCAGCATTTT. The chain joins TRBV20-1 to TRBJ1-5, with a tentative D call TRBD1 (5 bases). V lost 3 bases, J lost 0 bases, and 9 bases lay in between. CDR3 length: 14 residues. The V gene's germline CDR1 is DFQATT and CDR2 SNEGSKA (reference sequence).

This clone was detected only once. The V and J genes are TRBV5-1 and TRBJ1-1; no definite D call. Trimming stripped 4 bases from V and 4 bases from J, with 11 bases between. From germline, CDR1 is SGHRS and CDR2 YFSETQ. This CDR3 has 13 amino acids. In DNA form, the CDR3 reads TGCGCCAGCAGCCCGGAAATAGGCACTGAAGCTTTCTTT. Translated, it gives CASSPEIGTEAFF.

The V call is TRBV20-1, the J call TRBJ2-1; D is undetermined. Trimming removed 3 bases from V and 5 bases from J, with 17 bases in between. Per germline, CDR1 DFQATT and CDR2 SNEGSKA (reference sequence). This CDR3 is 15 amino acids long. The DNA of the CDR3 is TGCAGTGCTAGTGACCTCAAATCCCTTAACAATGAGCAGTTCTTC. It codes for CSASDLKSLNNEQFF.

This chain uses TRBV19 with TRBJ1-2, with D maybe TRBD1 (5 bases). V lost 6 bases to trimming and J lost 4 bases, with 18 bases between them. The V gene's germline CDR1 is LNHDA and CDR2 SQIVND (reference sequence). The CDR3 extends over 15 amino acids. CDR3 coding DNA: TGTGCCAGTAGCCCCCGGGACGAGGGGTTCTATGGCTACACCTTC. Translation gives CASSPRDEGFYGYTF.

The V and J genes are TRBV7-9 and TRBJ2-1, with 8 bases fitting TRBD1. The V and J ends lost 5 bases and 1 base, in that order; junction bases with no gene match: 7. The CDR3 has 16 amino acids. Looked up from germline, CDR1 is SEHNR and CDR2 is FQNEAQ (reference sequence). CDR3 bases: TGTGCCAGCAGCACAGGACAGGGTAGTTCCTACAATGAGCAGTTCTTC. It encodes CASSTGQGSSYNEQFF.